The 14 T cell receptor beta chains listed next were all sequenced from one sample in a study of T cell repertoires in cytomegalovirus infection. MiXCR, run by TCRdb on the reads, gives a single entry per CDR3 protein. The table has 250,000 or so distinct CDR3 sequences, less than 9.5% seen once; the top ten hold approximately 15%. The sequenced sample was PBMCs. These receptor sequences come from a human donor in good health (CMV status not recorded). Some clones in this sample may be carry-over from other donors' samples.

This sequence joins TRBV28 and TRBJ1-2, with D tentatively TRBD1 (5 bases). Trimming pared 6 bases from V and 8 bases from J, leaving 16 bases between. This CDR3 is 13 amino acids long. Germline CDR1 reads MDHEN; CDR2 reads SYDVKM. The CDR3 protein is CASSQDRLRGYTF. The CDR3 DNA reads TGTGCCAGCAGCCAAGACAGACTCAGGGGCTACACCTTC.

This clonotype was found a few times. V usage is TRBV24-1 and J usage is TRBJ2-1; D unresolved. CDR1 KGHDR and CDR2 SFDVKD come from the germline V gene. The CDR3 is 11 amino acids. V lost 0 bases and J 11 bases, leaving 4 bases between the germline ends. CDR3 region: CATSDLRQQFF. CDR3 in DNA: TGTGCCACCAGTGATTTGCGGCAGCAGTTCTTC.

This clonotype was seen many times. J is TRBJ1-5 and V is TRBV7-2, with D hard to call. The V and J ends lost 0 bases and 5 bases respectively, with 5 bases between them. CDR1 is SGHTA, CDR2 FQGNSA, per germline. The CDR3 length is 13 residues. CDR3 DNA sequence: TGTGCCAGCAGCTTAGCGTCCTATCAGCCCCAGCATTTT. It encodes CASSLASYQPQHF.

This clonotype showed up many times. The CDR3 nucleotides read TGTGCCAGCAGCTATGGGACCTCAGATACGCAGTATTTT. It is translated as CASSYGTSDTQYF. J is TRBJ2-3 and V is TRBV7-2; D is tentatively TRBD1 or TRBD2 (5 bases each). The germline gives CDR1 SGHTA, CDR2 FQGNSA. This CDR3 has 13 residues. The V gene lost 4 bases and the J gene lost 4 bases, with 9 bases spanning the gap.

The V gene is TRBV29-1, the J gene TRBJ1-4, with a tentative D call TRBD1 (6 bases). Germline V gene lookup returns CDR1 SQVTM and CDR2 ANQGSEA. V shed 6 bases and J shed 5 bases, with 16 bases lying between them. CDR3 length: 14 amino acids. The CDR3 loop is CSVKGVGLNEKLFF. For the CDR3, the DNA is TGCAGCGTGAAGGGGGTTGGGCTCAATGAAAAACTGTTTTTT.

This clonotype was detected ten times or more. This rearrangement joins TRBV19 to TRBJ1-1; D not resolved. Germline V lookup: CDR1 LNHDA, CDR2 SQIVND (reference sequence). This CDR3 is built from 15 residues. Trimming pared 3 bases from V and 1 base from J, leaving 12 bases between. This CDR3 reads CASSMLQAGNTEAFF. CDR3 bases: TGTGCCAGTAGTATGCTGCAGGCGGGGAACACTGAAGCTTTCTTT.

This clonotype was found many times. CDR3 region: CASEGVSSYNEQFF. CDR3 sequence (DNA): TGTGCCAGCGAGGGAGTTAGCTCCTACAATGAGCAGTTCTTC. The chain recombines TRBV12-3 or TRBV12-4 with TRBJ2-1, with D perhaps TRBD2 (5 bases). The CDR3 length is 14 residues. V lost 8 bases and J 0 bases, leaving 11 bases between the germline ends.

This clonotype was picked up many times. V and J are TRBV7-2 and TRBJ1-1, with 8 positions matching TRBD1. The CDR3 runs to 16 residues. The germline V gene has CDR1 SGHTA and CDR2 FQGNSA. The V and J ends lost 5 bases and 0 bases, in that order; junction bases with no gene match: 8. The CDR3 nucleotides read TGTGCCAGCAGCAAACAGGGGGTCGGGGTGAACACTGAAGCTTTCTTT. This translates into CASSKQGVGVNTEAFF.

This clonotype appeared many times. The V gene is TRBV12-3 or TRBV12-4, the J gene TRBJ2-3; D gene uncertain. V was shortened by 3 bases and J by 3 bases, with 7 bases between the two germline ends. This CDR3 is built from 13 residues. The CDR3 reads CASSFIQTDTQYF. For the CDR3, the DNA is TGTGCCAGCAGTTTTATACAGACAGATACGCAGTATTTT.

This clonotype was found many times. The chain carries TRBV7-2 and TRBJ2-5; D tentatively fits TRBD1 or TRBD2 (6 bases each). V lost 5 bases, J lost 4 bases, and 11 bases lay in between. The length of the CDR3 is 13 residues. Per germline, CDR1 SGHTA and CDR2 FQGNSA. The CDR3 reads CASSQGGLETQYF. In DNA, the CDR3 is TGTGCCAGCAGCCAAGGGGGGTTAGAGACCCAGTACTTC.

This clonotype was seen many times. This chain connects TRBV5-1 to TRBJ2-3, with a possible D match to TRBD1 (6 bases). This CDR3 contains 15 residues. V was cut by 0 bases and J by 2 bases, with 10 bases left in between. Looked up from germline, CDR1 is SGHRS and CDR2 is YFSETQ. The CDR3 sequence: CASSLVGQNTDTQYF. The CDR3, as DNA: TGCGCCAGCAGCTTGGTGGGACAAAACACAGATACGCAGTATTTT.

This clonotype was found many times. The chain couples TRBV7-2 to TRBJ1-5; a possible D gene is TRBD1 (5 bases). The CDR3 is made up of 14 amino acids. CDR1 and CDR2 from the germline V gene are SGHTA and FQGNSA. Trimming took off 5 bases at V and 6 bases at J, with 14 bases between the two ends. The CDR3 coding sequence is TGTGCCAGCAGCCGAGGGGCAGGTAGTCAGCCCCAGCATTTT. Amino acid sequence: CASSRGAGSQPQHF.

This clonotype was seen ten or more times. The chain uses TRBV28 and TRBJ2-4; tentative D call: TRBD2 (5 bases). The germline V and J ends were trimmed by 5 bases and 1 base, with 18 bases remaining between them. The CDR3 sequence is 17 residues long. CDR1 and CDR2 (germline): MDHEN, SYDVKM. DNA for the CDR3: TGTGCCAGCAGTCCCCTTAAACGGGGATGGGCCAAAAACATTCAGTACTTC. This codes for CASSPLKRGWAKNIQYF.

This clonotype occurred many times. This sequence joins TRBV7-9 and TRBJ1-4; D unclear. V lost 0 bases to trimming and J lost 8 bases, with 13 bases between them. Germline V CDR1 and CDR2: SEHNR, FQNEAQ (reference sequence). This CDR3 comprises 15 residues. CDR3 sequence: CASSLAAGLVEKLFF. CDR3 sequence (DNA): TGTGCCAGCAGCTTAGCAGCGGGGTTGGTGGAAAAACTGTTTTTT.